The TCR beta chain described here comes from a study of Graves' ophthalmopathy and Graves' hyperthyroidism. Study-level results: At just under 71% sensitivity and approximately 74% specificity, the model predicted progression of the ophthalmopathy. With about 86% sensitivity and 81.08% specificity, a 13-signature model separated ophthalmopathy from stable hyperthyroidism.

Scientists amplified the TCR beta CDR3 regions from RNA transcripts. RT-PCR was first run with HTBI primers, then multiplex PCR in a second round. TCRdb re-called the multiplex PCR reads with MiXCR, one entry per CDR3 protein. The sample records 900,000 to 1,200,000 distinct CDR3 sequences, about 40% being singletons. Turning to this clonotype: Its antigen is as yet unknown. It may be a read error: a sequence one base away is much more abundant.

After removal of 0 bases from V and 6 bases from J, the junction contained 5 bases not matched to a gene. The CDR3 length is 15 residues. Germline CDR1 and CDR2: SGDLS and YYNGEE. This TCR came from an adult man with Graves' hyperthyroidism. Sequenced sample: peripheral blood or thyroid tissue (not recorded which). This chain links TRBV9 with TRBJ1-5, with 8 bases lining up with TRBD1. In DNA, the CDR3 is TGTGCCAGCAGCGTAGAGGACAGGGTGGCTCAGCCCCAGCATTTT. Amino acids: CASSVEDRVAQPQHF.